These T cell receptor beta chains were read from a single sample in a study of radiation and T cells in renal cell carcinoma. Method: immunoSEQ multiplex PCR; TCRdb's copy keeps in-frame clones and lacks some. In the table there are about 91,000 clones, approximately 83% of which are singletons. Source: blood, taken from a patient whose treatment included radiotherapy and nephrectomy. The source of these receptors is a man between 60 and 75 years old with renal cell carcinoma. Each CDR3 is given with its conserved first and last residue. The D gene is left open where the match is weak. Rows give clone size only sometimes, using once, few, many, or a class for an expanded clone.

D gene: .; clone size: .; CDR3 length: 14; V gene: TRBV29-1; J gene: TRBJ2-7; CDR3 DNA: TGCAGCGTTGACGGCAGGGGCCTAGGGAACGAGCAGTACTTC; CDR3 protein: CSVDGRGLGNEQYF
D gene: .; clone size: .; CDR3 length: 13; V gene: TRBV19; J gene: TRBJ1-3; CDR3 DNA: TGTGCCAGTACCAAACCTCCAGGAAACACCATATATTTT; CDR3 protein: CASTKPPGNTIYF
D gene: TRBD2; clone size: .; CDR3 length: 21; V gene: TRBV4-1; J gene: TRBJ2-1; CDR3 DNA: TGCGCCAGCAGCCAAACCGACCCGGGACTAGCGGTCGCGAATCTTTACAATGAGCAGTTCTTC; CDR3 protein: CASSQTDPGLAVANLYNEQFF
D gene: TRBD1; clone size: .; CDR3 length: 17; V gene: TRBV11-2; J gene: TRBJ2-3; CDR3 DNA: TGTGCCAGCAGCTTAGGGTTCACAGGGGGCATAACAGATACGCAGTATTTT; CDR3 protein: CASSLGFTGGITDTQYF
D gene: .; clone size: .; CDR3 length: 14; V gene: TRBV6-4; J gene: TRBJ1-1; CDR3 DNA: TGTGCCAGCAGTGACTTCCCAGGGGAAACTGAAGCTTTCTTT; CDR3 protein: CASSDFPGETEAFF
D gene: .; clone size: .; CDR3 length: 13; V gene: TRBV30; J gene: TRBJ2-5; CDR3 DNA: TGTGCCTGGAGTAGCGCCCTCCAAGAGACCCAGTACTTC; CDR3 protein: CAWSSALQETQYF
D gene: TRBD2; clone size: .; CDR3 length: 13; V gene: TRBV4-3; J gene: TRBJ2-1; CDR3 DNA: TGCGCCAGTGGACTAGCGCTCGGCAATGAGCAGTTCTTC; CDR3 protein: CASGLALGNEQFF
D gene: .; clone size: .; CDR3 length: 13; V gene: TRBV7-2; J gene: TRBJ2-7; CDR3 DNA: TGTGCCAGCAGCTTTCGCGGCTCCTACGAGCAGTACTTC; CDR3 protein: CASSFRGSYEQYF
D gene: TRBD1; clone size: .; CDR3 length: 17; V gene: TRBV28; J gene: TRBJ1-2; CDR3 DNA: TGTGCCAGCACCACGGACAGGGGGCGGGTTTCTAACTATGGCTACACCTTC; CDR3 protein: CASTTDRGRVSNYGYTF
D gene: .; clone size: .; CDR3 length: 15; V gene: TRBV10-1; J gene: TRBJ2-5; CDR3 DNA: TGCGCCAGCAGTGAGTCAACCTCCGGGATGGAGACCCAGTACTTC; CDR3 protein: CASSESTSGMETQYF
D gene: TRBD1; clone size: .; CDR3 length: 16; V gene: TRBV10-2; J gene: TRBJ2-7; CDR3 DNA: TGCGCCAGCAGTGAGAGACAAGGGACAGGGATTCGCGAGCAGTACTTC; CDR3 protein: CASSERQGTGIREQYF
D gene: TRBD1; clone size: .; CDR3 length: 12; V gene: TRBV6-1; J gene: TRBJ1-5; CDR3 DNA: TGTGCCAGCCGACAGGGGAGTCAGCCCCAGCATTTT; CDR3 protein: CASRQGSQPQHF
D gene: .; clone size: .; CDR3 length: 14; V gene: TRBV27; J gene: TRBJ2-3; CDR3 DNA: TGTGCCAGCAGTTTAGGCGGAGGGAAAGGGACGCAGTATTTT; CDR3 protein: CASSLGGGKGTQYF
D gene: .; clone size: .; CDR3 length: 14; V gene: TRBV5-1; J gene: TRBJ2-1; CDR3 DNA: TGCGCCAGCAGTCCGGATGGCTCCTACAATGAGCAGTTCTTC; CDR3 protein: CASSPDGSYNEQFF
D gene: .; clone size: .; CDR3 length: 13; V gene: TRBV11-2; J gene: TRBJ1-2; CDR3 DNA: TGTGCCAGCAGCTTAGTAGCAGGCTATGGCTACACCTTC; CDR3 protein: CASSLVAGYGYTF
D gene: TRBD1; clone size: .; CDR3 length: 16; V gene: TRBV27; J gene: TRBJ1-2; CDR3 DNA: TGTGCCAGCAGTCCCCGTTACGGGCAGGGGGGTAATGGCTACACCTTC; CDR3 protein: CASSPRYGQGGNGYTF
D gene: .; clone size: .; CDR3 length: 13; V gene: TRBV19; J gene: TRBJ2-5; CDR3 DNA: TGTGCCAGTAGTAGGGATAGCCAAGAGACCCAGTACTTC; CDR3 protein: CASSRDSQETQYF
D gene: .; clone size: .; CDR3 length: 15; V gene: TRBV7-9; J gene: TRBJ2-2; CDR3 DNA: TGTGCCAGCGGGGCAGGGGAGTCGGGTACCGGGGAGCTGTTTTTT; CDR3 protein: CASGAGESGTGELFF
D gene: TRBD1; clone size: .; CDR3 length: 17; V gene: TRBV4-1; J gene: TRBJ2-1; CDR3 DNA: TGCGCCAGCAGCCAAGGGCTCTCCGGGACAGGGTCCAATGAGCAGTTCTTC; CDR3 protein: CASSQGLSGTGSNEQFF
D gene: .; clone size: .; CDR3 length: 23; V gene: TRBV15; J gene: TRBJ1-5; CDR3 DNA: TGTGCCACCAGCAGTCTCGGACGCCGGTTAAGCGGGGGGGCCTCTTATAGCAATCAGCCCCAGCATTTT; CDR3 protein: CATSSLGRRLSGGASYSNQPQHF
D gene: .; clone size: .; CDR3 length: 14; V gene: TRBV6-4; J gene: TRBJ1-5; CDR3 DNA: TGTGCCAGCAGTGTATCAGGGGGCAATCAGCCCCAGCATTTT; CDR3 protein: CASSVSGGNQPQHF
D gene: .; clone size: .; CDR3 length: 15; V gene: TRBV19; J gene: TRBJ2-7; CDR3 DNA: TGTGCCAGTAGCACGAGGGACACCCTCTCCTACGAGCAGTACTTC; CDR3 protein: CASSTRDTLSYEQYF
D gene: .; clone size: .; CDR3 length: 15; V gene: TRBV15; J gene: TRBJ1-2; CDR3 DNA: TGTGCCACCAGCAGAGATTCCAGCGGGGCAAAAGGCTACACCTTC; CDR3 protein: CATSRDSSGAKGYTF
D gene: .; clone size: .; CDR3 length: 16; V gene: TRBV9; J gene: TRBJ2-7; CDR3 DNA: TGTGCCAGCAGCGTAGGGCGTGGCGCGGGTATGTACGAGCAGTACTTC; CDR3 protein: CASSVGRGAGMYEQYF
D gene: .; clone size: .; CDR3 length: 13; V gene: TRBV28; J gene: TRBJ1-2; CDR3 DNA: TGTGCCATCGGGAGGCGGGCGTACTATGGCTACACCTTC; CDR3 protein: CAIGRRAYYGYTF
D gene: TRBD1; clone size: few; CDR3 length: 14; V gene: TRBV7-3; J gene: TRBJ1-1; CDR3 DNA: TGTGCCAGCTCCGGGACAGGGGGTGCAGCTGAAGCTTTCTTT; CDR3 protein: CASSGTGGAAEAFF
D gene: .; clone size: .; CDR3 length: 16; V gene: TRBV29-1; J gene: TRBJ2-3; CDR3 DNA: TGCAGCGTTGAAGGGCACGCGGCTTATAGCACAGATACGCAGTATTTT; CDR3 protein: CSVEGHAAYSTDTQYF
D gene: .; clone size: .; CDR3 length: 17; V gene: TRBV7-9; J gene: TRBJ2-1; CDR3 DNA: TGTGCCAGCAGCTTAGCGGCTTGGCTAGCAGGCAATGTTGAGCAGTTCTTC; CDR3 protein: CASSLAAWLAGNVEQFF
D gene: TRBD1; clone size: .; CDR3 length: 13; V gene: TRBV4-3; J gene: TRBJ2-7; CDR3 DNA: TGCGCCAGCAGCCCCCGGACAGGGCGCGAGCAGTACTTC; CDR3 protein: CASSPRTGREQYF
D gene: .; clone size: .; CDR3 length: 13; V gene: TRBV6-6; J gene: TRBJ2-7; CDR3 DNA: TGTGCCAGCAGCTACAGACCCTCCTACGAGCAGTACTTC; CDR3 protein: CASSYRPSYEQYF
D gene: TRBD1; clone size: .; CDR3 length: 15; V gene: TRBV27; J gene: TRBJ2-7; CDR3 DNA: TGTGCCAGCAGTCGCGATACAGGGGGGCCCTACGAGCAGTACTTC; CDR3 protein: CASSRDTGGPYEQYF
D gene: .; clone size: .; CDR3 length: 11; V gene: TRBV5-1; J gene: TRBJ2-7; CDR3 DNA: TGCGCCAGCAGCTCCCCCTACGAGCAGTACTTC; CDR3 protein: CASSSPYEQYF
D gene: TRBD2; clone size: .; CDR3 length: 17; V gene: TRBV27; J gene: TRBJ2-1; CDR3 DNA: TGTGCCAGCAGTACCGGACTAGCGGGAGGCTCCTACAATGAGCAGTTCTTC; CDR3 protein: CASSTGLAGGSYNEQFF
D gene: .; clone size: .; CDR3 length: 18; V gene: TRBV15; J gene: TRBJ2-7; CDR3 DNA: TGTGCCACCAGCAGGGGGGGTTTTCAGGGCCCCTTGGGCTACGAGCAGTACTTC; CDR3 protein: CATSRGGFQGPLGYEQYF
D gene: .; clone size: .; CDR3 length: 14; V gene: TRBV7-2; J gene: TRBJ2-3; CDR3 DNA: TGTGCCAGCAGCTTGACCCGGAGCACAGATACGCAGTATTTT; CDR3 protein: CASSLTRSTDTQYF
D gene: .; clone size: .; CDR3 length: 13; V gene: TRBV29-1; J gene: TRBJ1-3; CDR3 DNA: TGCAGCGTTGCTCGGGGGGCTGGAAACACCATATATTTT; CDR3 protein: CSVARGAGNTIYF
D gene: TRBD1; clone size: .; CDR3 length: 14; V gene: TRBV7-9; J gene: TRBJ1-2; CDR3 DNA: TGTGCCAGCAGCAGGAGGACAGGGGACTATGGCTACACCTTC; CDR3 protein: CASSRRTGDYGYTF
D gene: TRBD2; clone size: once; CDR3 length: 15; V gene: TRBV6-5; J gene: TRBJ2-7; CDR3 DNA: TGTGCCAGCAGACCGACTAGCGACAGCTCCTACGAGCAGTACTTC; CDR3 protein: CASRPTSDSSYEQYF
D gene: .; clone size: .; CDR3 length: 16; V gene: TRBV5-4; J gene: TRBJ1-2; CDR3 DNA: TGTGCCAGCAGCTCCGGTCGGGGCTTAGCGACAGGTGGCTACACCTTC; CDR3 protein: CASSSGRGLATGGYTF
D gene: .; clone size: .; CDR3 length: 11; V gene: TRBV11-2; J gene: TRBJ1-1; CDR3 DNA: TGTGCCAGCAGCTTAGGACCTGAAGCTTTCTTT; CDR3 protein: CASSLGPEAFF
D gene: TRBD2; clone size: .; CDR3 length: 14; V gene: TRBV5-1; J gene: TRBJ2-5; CDR3 DNA: TGCGCCAGCAGCTCTGGCGGGGGCCAAGAGACCCAGTACTTC; CDR3 protein: CASSSGGGQETQYF
D gene: .; clone size: .; CDR3 length: 12; V gene: TRBV28; J gene: TRBJ1-1; CDR3 DNA: TGTGCCAGCAGTTTATTAGGCACTGAAGCTTTCTTT; CDR3 protein: CASSLLGTEAFF
D gene: TRBD2; clone size: few; CDR3 length: 14; V gene: TRBV11-3; J gene: TRBJ2-7; CDR3 DNA: TGTGCCAGCAGCTTTAGCGGGAGTGTCTACGAGCAGTACTTC; CDR3 protein: CASSFSGSVYEQYF
D gene: TRBD2; clone size: .; CDR3 length: 18; V gene: TRBV4-1; J gene: TRBJ2-2; CDR3 DNA: TGCGCCAGCAGCCCCCGACTAGCGGGAGGGGAAATAGGCGGGGAGCTGTTTTTT; CDR3 protein: CASSPRLAGGEIGGELFF
D gene: .; clone size: .; CDR3 length: 14; V gene: TRBV19; J gene: TRBJ2-1; CDR3 DNA: TGTGCCAGTAGTCCGGGTACCAAGTACAATGAGCAGTTCTTC; CDR3 protein: CASSPGTKYNEQFF
D gene: .; clone size: .; CDR3 length: 19; V gene: TRBV7-7; J gene: TRBJ1-2; CDR3 DNA: TGTGCCAGCAGCTTAGGTTTTACGGCCCCGGGGCCTTACGCGAGTGGCTACACCTTC; CDR3 protein: CASSLGFTAPGPYASGYTF
D gene: TRBD2; clone size: once; CDR3 length: 17; V gene: TRBV5-1; J gene: TRBJ2-7; CDR3 DNA: TGCGCCAGCAGCTTGATTTTTGGGACTAGCGGGTCATACGAGCAGTACTTC; CDR3 protein: CASSLIFGTSGSYEQYF
D gene: TRBD2; clone size: .; CDR3 length: 15; V gene: TRBV25-1; J gene: TRBJ2-2; CDR3 DNA: TGTGCCAGCTCCTCAGGACTAGCGGGCGTCGGGGAGCTGTTTTTT; CDR3 protein: CASSSGLAGVGELFF
D gene: .; clone size: .; CDR3 length: 16; V gene: TRBV19; J gene: TRBJ2-2; CDR3 DNA: TGTGCCAGTAGCGACCCCGGAAACAGGGTCACCGGGGAGCTGTTTTTT; CDR3 protein: CASSDPGNRVTGELFF
D gene: .; clone size: .; CDR3 length: 17; V gene: TRBV7-9; J gene: TRBJ2-3; CDR3 DNA: TGTGCCAGCAGCTTATGGGGGGGCGAAAGGGATACAGATACGCAGTATTTT; CDR3 protein: CASSLWGGERDTDTQYF
D gene: .; clone size: .; CDR3 length: 15; V gene: TRBV6-5; J gene: TRBJ1-5; CDR3 DNA: TGTGCCACGTCCTCAACAGGGCGAAGAAGTCAGCCCCAGCATTTT; CDR3 protein: CATSSTGRRSQPQHF
D gene: .; clone size: few; CDR3 length: 15; V gene: TRBV5-8; J gene: TRBJ1-5; CDR3 DNA: TGTGCCAGCTCCTCCAGGGTCGGGAGTAGTCAGCCCCAGCATTTT; CDR3 protein: CASSSRVGSSQPQHF
D gene: TRBD2; clone size: .; CDR3 length: 17; V gene: TRBV7-8; J gene: TRBJ2-7; CDR3 DNA: TGTGCCAGCAGCTTAGGCGGACTAGCGGGGAGCTCCTACGAGCAGTACTTC; CDR3 protein: CASSLGGLAGSSYEQYF
D gene: TRBD2; clone size: .; CDR3 length: 19; V gene: TRBV7-9; J gene: TRBJ2-7; CDR3 DNA: TGTGCCAGCAGCCCTAGGGGACTGGCTGCGAGCGGGAGACACTACGAGCAGTACTTC; CDR3 protein: CASSPRGLAASGRHYEQYF
D gene: TRBD1; clone size: .; CDR3 length: 15; V gene: TRBV10-3; J gene: TRBJ2-2; CDR3 DNA: TGTGCCATCAGTGAGTCGCGGACAGGGCCCGGGGAGCTGTTTTTT; CDR3 protein: CAISESRTGPGELFF
D gene: .; clone size: .; CDR3 length: 13; V gene: TRBV9; J gene: TRBJ1-2; CDR3 DNA: TGTGCCAGCAGCCCCCGGGACCGAGAGGGTTACACCTTC; CDR3 protein: CASSPRDREGYTF
D gene: .; clone size: .; CDR3 length: 13; V gene: TRBV28; J gene: TRBJ1-5; CDR3 DNA: TGTGCCAGCAGGACGGGGGGCAATCAGCCCCAGCATTTT; CDR3 protein: CASRTGGNQPQHF
D gene: .; clone size: .; CDR3 length: 17; V gene: TRBV7-6; J gene: TRBJ2-1; CDR3 DNA: TGTGCCAGCAGCTTAGTTGTGGGACGCCTGGGGAGCAATGAGCAGTTCTTC; CDR3 protein: CASSLVVGRLGSNEQFF